These 27 T cell receptor beta chains share one sample of origin, sequenced in a study of early T cells in non-severe SARS-CoV-2 infection. MiXCR, run by TCRdb on the 5' RACE reads, gives a single entry per CDR3 protein. The data show tens of thousands of distinct CDR3 sequences, 9.5% to 15% seen once. Sequencing input: whole blood. These receptors came from an adult who was a healthcare worker with PCR-confirmed SARS-CoV-2 infection or an uninfected control (not recorded which).

This clonotype was picked up a small number of times. This chain links TRBV10-3 with TRBJ2-5; D perhaps matches TRBD2 (5 bases). CDR1 is ENHRY and CDR2 is SYGVKD in the germline V gene. V was clipped by 6 bases and J by 2 bases, with 10 bases between them. The CDR3 has 13 amino acids. CDR3 loop: CAIRLPGQETQYF. Written as DNA, the CDR3 is TGTGCCATCAGACTTCCGGGACAAGAGACCCAGTACTTC.

This clonotype was found a few times. CDR3 sequence reads: CASSLDRASTYNEQFF. CDR3 nucleotide sequence: TGTGCCAGCAGCTTAGACCGGGCTTCGACCTACAATGAGCAGTTCTTC. The chain links TRBV11-2 to TRBJ2-1, with D uncertain. CDR1 is SGHAT, CDR2 FQNNGV, per germline. The CDR3 has 16 amino acids. V was trimmed by 0 bases and J by 2 bases, leaving 11 bases between them.

Only one count was recorded for this clonotype. The chain employs TRBV29-1 and TRBJ1-2, with D perhaps matching TRBD1 (6 bases). Trimming cost V 0 bases and J 5 bases, with 7 bases left between them. Germline-derived CDR1 and CDR2 are SQVTM and ANQGSEA. This CDR3 contains 12 residues. CDR3 region: CSVEDQGYGYTF. CDR3 sequence (DNA): TGCAGCGTTGAAGACCAGGGGTATGGCTACACCTTC.

This clonotype has a handful of counts. The chain uses TRBV5-1 and TRBJ2-1, with D possibly being TRBD1 (5 bases). The CDR3 is made up of 17 amino acids. From germline, CDR1 is SGHRS and CDR2 YFSETQ. V was clipped by 0 bases and J by 7 bases, with 20 bases between them. CDR3 protein: CASSLVFGADLGNEQFF. The CDR3 DNA reads TGCGCCAGCAGCTTGGTCTTTGGGGCCGACTTGGGTAATGAGCAGTTCTTC.

In this sample, this clonotype turned up a few times. This may come from a read error, since a much larger clone is one base off. The chain carries TRBV5-4 and TRBJ2-7, with TRBD2 matching over 7 bases. Per the germline V gene, CDR1 is SGHNT and CDR2 is YYREEE (reference sequence). The CDR3 runs to 15 residues. Here the CDR3 DNA reads TGTGTCAGCAGCTCTCCTCTAGCGGCCCCTAGGGAGCAGTACTTC. Its translation: CVSSSPLAAPREQYF. Full variable domain (outside the CDR3, taken from reference TRBV5-4 and TRBJ2-7): ETGVTQSPTHLIKTRGQQVTLRCSSQSGHNTVSWYQQALGQGPQFIFQYYREEENGRGNFPPRFSGLQFPNYSSELNVNALELDDSALYLCVSSSPLAAPREQYFGPGTRLTVT.

There are a few counts of this clonotype. The chain is built from TRBV5-1 and TRBJ2-5; 8 nucleotides match TRBD1. CDR1 and CDR2 from the germline V gene are SGHRS and YFSETQ. The CDR3 is 15 residues long. V shed 0 bases, J shed 10 bases, and the junction held 11 bases outside the gene matches. Here the CDR3 DNA reads TGCGCCAGCAGCTTGGGAGGAGGTGACAGGGGTGTCCAGTACTTC. It is translated as CASSLGGGDRGVQYF.

This clonotype was seen a handful of times. The chain carries TRBV4-2 and TRBJ2-4, with TRBD1 as a possible D gene (6 bases). Germline CDR1 LGHNA, CDR2 YNFKEQ. V shed 0 bases and J shed 9 bases, with 21 bases lying between them. The CDR3 contains 17 residues. CDR3 residues: CASSQDQFVRQAGIQYF. CDR3 nucleotide sequence: TGTGCCAGCAGCCAAGATCAGTTTGTGAGACAGGCTGGCATTCAGTACTTC.

This clonotype was recorded at least ten times. CDR3 loop: CASSFQELQPQHF. The DNA of the CDR3 is TGTGCCAGCAGTTTTCAAGAACTTCAGCCCCAGCATTTT. This chain links TRBV12-3 or TRBV12-4 with TRBJ1-5; no clear D. V lost 3 bases to trimming and J lost 6 bases, with 9 bases between them. CDR3 length: 13 residues.

The gene calls are TRBV21-1 and TRBJ2-7. TRBV21-1 is listed as a pseudogene. The CDR3 is 12 residues long. CDR3 region: CASSKGGYEQYF. The CDR3, as DNA: TGTGCCAGCAGCAAAGGGGGCTACGAGCAGTACTTC.

This clonotype was detected many times. This chain joins TRBV7-2 and TRBJ2-3; 10 bases match TRBD2. V lost 4 bases, J lost 2 bases, and 15 bases stayed unmatched. The CDR3 loop spans 19 amino acids. CDR1 SGHTA and CDR2 FQGNSA come from the germline V gene. CDR3 sequence: CASSSDSPTLAGVTDTQYF. Here the CDR3 DNA reads TGTGCCAGCAGCTCAGACTCACCCACGCTAGCGGGGGTCACAGATACGCAGTATTTT. The full variable domain, completed using reference TRBV7-2 and TRBJ2-3, is GAGVSQSPSNKVTEKGKDVELRCDPISGHTALYWYRQSLGQGLEFLIYFQGNSAPDKSGLPSDRFSAERTGGSVSTLTIQRTQQEDSAVYLCASSSDSPTLAGVTDTQYFGPGTRLTVL.

The CDR3, as DNA: TGTGCCAGCAGTAGGACTAGCGCGGATTACAATGAGCAGTTCTTC. Its translation: CASSRTSADYNEQFF. The genes are TRBV6-5 and TRBJ2-1; 9 bases are a match to TRBD2. V lost 5 bases, J lost 4 bases, and 6 bases stayed unmatched. This CDR3 has 15 amino acids. Germline V CDR1 and CDR2: MNHEY, SVGAGI.

The CDR3 DNA reads as TGTGCCAGCAGCGTTCAGGTAGCGGGAGTTTCCAATGAGCAGTTCTTC. This codes for CASSVQVAGVSNEQFF. The rearrangement links TRBV9 to TRBJ2-1; 9 bases agree with TRBD2. This CDR3 region has 16 residues. Germline V gene lookup returns CDR1 SGDLS and CDR2 YYNGEE. V dropped 2 bases and J dropped 6; count of bases not matched to a gene: 9.

This clonotype has ten or more counts. This chain links TRBV29-1 with TRBJ2-4; D is unclear. Deletions cut 7 bases from V and 0 bases from J, with 7 bases between. Germline V gene lookup returns CDR1 SQVTM and CDR2 ANQGSEA. The CDR3 has 12 amino acids. The CDR3, as DNA: TGCAGCGGGGGAATAGCCAAAAACATTCAGTACTTC. Its translation: CSGGIAKNIQYF.

The V gene is TRBV7-2, the J gene TRBJ1-5; perhaps TRBD1 as D (5 bases). Deletions cut 1 base from V and 3 bases from J, with 10 bases between. The germline V gene encodes CDR1 SGHTA and CDR2 FQGNSA. The CDR3 has 15 residues. CDR3 coding DNA: TGTGCCAGCAGCTTAGATGAGGGGTACAATCAGCCCCAGCATTTT. Translating it yields CASSLDEGYNQPQHF.

The CDR3 DNA sequence: TGTGCCAGCAAGTTCCGAAGTACTAGCGCTCAGAATGAGCAGTTCTTC. Amino acids: CASKFRSTSAQNEQFF. The chain joins TRBV6-5 to TRBJ2-1, with 7 bases aligning to TRBD2. The length of the CDR3 is 16 residues. V trimming: 7 bases; J trimming: 7 bases; junction bases outside the gene matches: 16. Germline CDR1 and CDR2: MNHEY and SVGAGI.

The chain employs TRBV3-1 and TRBJ2-1; D unresolved. The CDR3 is made up of 13 amino acids. Germline V CDR1 and CDR2: LGHDT, YNNKEL (reference sequence). Trimming took 5 bases from V and 10 from J, leaving 15 bases between them. This chain's CDR3 is CASSTTAQGEQFF. The CDR3 coding sequence is TGTGCCAGCAGCACCACGGCCCAAGGGGAGCAGTTCTTC.

This clonotype was picked up a small number of times. The rearrangement links TRBV18 to TRBJ2-1, with TRBD1 matching 8 bases. The CDR3 has 16 amino acids. Germline V CDR1 and CDR2: KGHSH, LQKENI. The junction had 5 bases not matched to a gene; V was cut back by 4 bases and J by 0 bases. The CDR3 DNA reads TGTGCCAGCTCACGACAGGGGCCTAGCTCCTACAATGAGCAGTTCTTC. It encodes CASSRQGPSSYNEQFF.

Many counts were recorded for this clonotype. This chain joins TRBV5-4 and TRBJ1-1; 7 bases are a match to TRBD1. The CDR3 extends over 13 amino acids. Germline loops: CDR1 SGHNT, CDR2 YYREEE (reference sequence). After removal of 4 bases from V and 8 bases from J, the junction contained 8 bases not matched to a gene. The CDR3 protein is CASSHSDRPEAFF. CDR3 DNA sequence: TGTGCCAGCAGCCACTCGGACAGGCCGGAAGCTTTCTTT.

The V and J genes are TRBV9 and TRBJ2-3, with D possibly matching TRBD2 (5 bases). V was clipped by 1 base and J by 5 bases, with 11 bases between them. The germline gives CDR1 SGDLS, CDR2 YYNGEE. The CDR3 runs 14 residues. In nucleotides, the CDR3 is TGTGCCAGCAGCGTAACGGGGTCCGGAGATACGCAGTATTTT. Its protein is CASSVTGSGDTQYF.

This clonotype was counted only a few times. V is TRBV12-3 or TRBV12-4 and J is TRBJ2-1; 7 bases are a match to TRBD2. V was clipped by 7 bases and J by 4 bases; unmatched bases: 7. This CDR3 region has 14 residues. CDR3: CASTPRTRYNEQFF. The CDR3 nucleotides read TGTGCCAGCACCCCAAGGACTAGATACAATGAGCAGTTCTTC.

The chain combines TRBV10-2 with TRBJ1-2; D is unclear. The ends were cut back, 7 bases at V and 2 bases at J, with 17 bases in the middle. The CDR3 sequence is 15 residues long. The germline gives CDR1 WSHSY, CDR2 SAAADI. The CDR3 loop is CASKDGQAQNYGYTF. The CDR3 nucleotides are TGCGCCAGCAAGGACGGGCAGGCCCAGAACTATGGCTACACCTTC.

The chain is built from TRBV7-8 and TRBJ2-7; the D is unclear. The CDR3 consists of 13 residues. V was clipped by 5 bases and J by 2 bases, with 10 bases between them. Per the germline V gene, CDR1 is SGHVS and CDR2 is FQNEAQ. Here the CDR3 reads CASSLGYTYEQYF. DNA for the CDR3: TGTGCCAGCAGCCTCGGCTACACCTACGAGCAGTACTTC.

This clonotype was counted at least ten times. The rearrangement uses TRBV30 and TRBJ1-1; D remains unclear. This CDR3 is built from 11 residues. Germline CDR1 is GTSNPN and CDR2 is SVGIG (reference sequence). With 0 bases removed from V and 7 bases from J, the gap between germline ends came to 6 bases. The CDR3, as DNA: TGTGCCTGGAGTGTACGGTTTGAAGCTTTCTTT. Residues: CAWSVRFEAFF.

This clonotype was recorded at least ten times. The chain links TRBV29-1 to TRBJ2-3, with 10 bases identical to TRBD2. V shed 4 bases and J 6 bases; nucleotides not matched to a gene: 10. Germline V gene sequence: CDR1 SQVTM, CDR2 ANQGSEA. The CDR3 contains 15 residues. This CDR3 is CSVGASGGPGDTQYF. The CDR3 DNA reads TGCAGCGTTGGCGCTAGCGGGGGACCAGGGGATACGCAGTATTTT.

There are a few counts of this clonotype. V and J are TRBV7-2 and TRBJ2-7; TRBD1 matches 7 bases. The J segment lost 3 bases and the V segment lost 3 bases, leaving 5 bases of the junction unmatched. In germline, CDR1 is SGHTA, CDR2 FQGNSA. The CDR3 length is 14 residues. The CDR3 loop is CASSFLGDSYEQYF. The DNA for the CDR3 is TGTGCCAGCAGCTTTTTGGGGGACAGCTACGAGCAGTACTTC.

The V gene is TRBV29-1, the J gene TRBJ2-1, with TRBD2 identical over 7 bases. Unmatched junction bases numbered 8, after V lost 4 bases and J lost 5 bases. Germline V CDR1 and CDR2: SQVTM, ANQGSEA. The CDR3 loop spans 14 amino acids. The CDR3 region is CSVVERETHNEQFF. CDR3 DNA: TGCAGCGTTGTGGAGCGGGAAACCCACAATGAGCAGTTCTTC.

This sequence joins TRBV5-1 and TRBJ2-1; tentatively, D is TRBD1 or TRBD2 (5 bases each). The CDR3 loop spans 15 amino acids. Germline CDR1 is SGHRS and CDR2 is YFSETQ. With 1 base removed from V and 0 bases from J, the gap between germline ends came to 8 bases. The CDR3 sequence: CASSLPGSSYNEQFF. In nucleotides, the CDR3 is TGCGCCAGCAGCTTGCCAGGGAGCTCCTACAATGAGCAGTTCTTC.